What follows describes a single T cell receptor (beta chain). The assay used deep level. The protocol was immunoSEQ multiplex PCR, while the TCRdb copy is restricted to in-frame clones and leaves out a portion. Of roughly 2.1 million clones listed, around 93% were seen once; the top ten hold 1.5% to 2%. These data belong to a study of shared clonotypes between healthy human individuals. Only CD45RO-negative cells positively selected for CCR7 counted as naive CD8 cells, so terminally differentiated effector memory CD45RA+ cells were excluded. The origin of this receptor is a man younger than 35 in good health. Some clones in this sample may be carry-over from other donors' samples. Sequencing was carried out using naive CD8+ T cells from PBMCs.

As DNA, the CDR3 is TGTGCCATCAGGGATGGGGAAACCGGGGAGCTGTTTTTT. Translating gives CAIRDGETGELFF. V and J are TRBV10-3 and TRBJ2-2; D not resolved. CDR3 size: 13 residues. CDR1 and CDR2 (germline): ENHRY, SYGVKD. Trimming shortened V by 6 bases and J by 5 bases, and 10 bases separated the two germline ends.